One sample yielded the 27 T cell receptor beta chains listed below, sequenced in a study of T cells in Graves' hyperthyroidism and ophthalmopathy. There were TCR beta CDR3 regions amplified from RNA transcripts. When the TCR CDR3 underwent first-round RT-PCR, the HTBI primer set was used. Via MiXCR, TCRdb re-called the multiplex PCR reads, giving one row per CDR3 protein. Of about 270,000 distinct CDR3 sequences listed, about 20% are singletons. Specimen: blood. The receptors here all came from a man aged 25-40 years with Graves' ophthalmopathy.

The V call is TRBV7-9, the J call TRBJ2-3, with 8 bases fitting TRBD1. J lost 0 bases, V lost 6 bases, and 5 bases had no gene match. The germline gives CDR1 SEHNR, CDR2 FQNEAQ (reference sequence). The CDR3 covers 15 residues. CDR3 nucleotides: TGTGCCAGCAGGGCACAGGGGGGAAGCACAGATACGCAGTATTTT. It specifies CASRAQGGSTDTQYF.

This clonotype was counted at least ten times. The rearrangement uses TRBV3-1 and TRBJ1-1; D possibly corresponds to TRBD1 (5 bases). The CDR3 spans 14 residues. Germline CDR1 reads LGHDT; CDR2 reads YNNKEL (reference sequence). V was shortened by 2 bases and J by 10 bases, with 17 bases between the two germline ends. Written as DNA, the CDR3 is TGTGCCAGCAGCCAACACGGGACTTCGACCGGAGCTTTCTTT. It is translated as CASSQHGTSTGAFF.

This clonotype has more than one count but fewer than ten. This chain uses TRBV29-1 with TRBJ2-1, with 7 positions matching TRBD1. CDR3 length: 14 amino acids. With V trimmed by 6 bases and J by 2 bases, 7 bases remained unmatched. CDR1 is SQVTM, CDR2 ANQGSEA, per germline. The CDR3 sequence: CSVPRDRTYNEQFF. In DNA form, the CDR3 reads TGCAGCGTGCCCCGGGACAGAACCTACAATGAGCAGTTCTTC.

This clonotype was recorded a few times. The genes are TRBV10-3 and TRBJ2-7, with D possibly being TRBD1 (6 bases). Germline assignment: CDR1 ENHRY and CDR2 SYGVKD. The CDR3 has 15 amino acids. The germline V and J ends were trimmed by 5 bases and 3 bases, with 17 bases remaining between them. The CDR3, as DNA: TGTGCCATCAGTAGCACAGGGAGTCAAGGCTACGAGCAGTACTTC. This translates into CAISSTGSQGYEQYF.

The DNA for the CDR3 is TGCAGTGCTAGTGAAAAAACCGGGGTTATCTCACCCCTCCACTTT. Translating gives CSASEKTGVISPLHF. V is TRBV20-1 and J is TRBJ1-6; unclear D gene. The germline gives CDR1 DFQATT, CDR2 SNEGSKA (reference sequence). Trimming left V 3 bases short and J 10 bases short, with 19 bases between. The CDR3 sequence is 15 residues long.

The sample holds a few counts of this clonotype. The chain joins TRBV2 to TRBJ1-3; the D gene is possibly TRBD1 (6 bases). The CDR3 contains 16 residues. The germline V and J ends were trimmed by 1 base and 3 bases, with 13 bases remaining between them. Per germline, CDR1 SNHLY and CDR2 FYNNEI. The chain's CDR3 is CASSEGGRPFGNTIYF. CDR3 DNA sequence: TGTGCCAGCAGTGAAGGGGGGCGGCCATTTGGAAACACCATATATTTT.

The chain links TRBV29-1 to TRBJ1-2; a possible D gene is TRBD1 (5 bases). This CDR3 comprises 12 residues. Trimming shortened V by 1 base and J by 2 bases, and 5 bases separated the two germline ends. Germline V CDR1 and CDR2: SQVTM, ANQGSEA. CDR3 bases: TGCAGCGTTGAAGGGACAAACTATGGCTACACCTTC. It yields the protein CSVEGTNYGYTF.

This clonotype occurred a few times. This may stem from a read error, because a much larger clone lies one nucleotide away. This chain joins TRBV11-1 and TRBJ2-2, with a weak D call TRBD2 (6 bases). The CDR3 totals 14 residues. Trimming took off 2 bases at V and 7 bases at J, with 11 bases between the two ends. The germline gives CDR1 SGHAT, CDR2 FQDESV (reference sequence). The CDR3 region has the DNA TGTGCCAGCAGCTTACTCAGGGAGGTCGGGGAGCTGTTTTTT. Protein product: CASSLLREVGELFF.

This clonotype has only one observation. This chain links TRBV20-1 with TRBJ1-1; TRBD1 matches 7 bases. Germline-derived CDR1 and CDR2 are DFQATT and SNEGSKA (reference sequence). The CDR3 has 12 amino acids. The junction had 5 bases not matched to a gene; V was cut back by 6 bases and J by 4 bases. The CDR3 protein is CSAWRQGTEAFF. The CDR3, as DNA: TGCAGTGCCTGGCGACAGGGCACTGAAGCTTTCTTT.

This clonotype was recorded many times. The chain is built from TRBV18 and TRBJ2-5, with D possibly TRBD1 on 5 matching bases. V was shortened by 3 bases and J by 7 bases, with 6 bases between the two germline ends. Germline V lookup: CDR1 KGHSH, CDR2 LQKENI. CDR3 length equals 11 residues. CDR3 bases: TGTGCCAGCTCACCGCAGGGGACCCAGTACTTC. Its protein product is CASSPQGTQYF.

This clonotype is a singleton in its sample. The chain has TRBV4-2 and TRBJ1-3; D remains ambiguous. Germline V CDR1 and CDR2: LGHNA, YNFKEQ. The CDR3 is made up of 16 amino acids. V lost 4 bases to trimming and J lost 1 base, with 14 bases between them. The CDR3 loop reads CASSRVPGASGNTIYF. The CDR3 DNA reads as TGTGCCAGCAGCCGCGTCCCGGGAGCATCTGGAAACACCATATATTTT.

The V and J genes are TRBV2 and TRBJ1-2; no firm D call. V lost 7 bases to trimming and J lost 0 bases, with 9 bases between them. Germline CDR1 is SNHLY and CDR2 is FYNNEI. This CDR3 is 13 amino acids long. CDR3 amino acids: CASKTDSNYGYTF. CDR3 nucleotide sequence: TGTGCCAGCAAAACAGATTCTAACTATGGCTACACCTTC.

In this sample, this clonotype turned up a few times. The chain recombines TRBV6-1 with TRBJ1-1; perhaps TRBD1 as D (6 bases). V lost 7 bases and J lost 4, with 16 bases in between. The CDR3 extends over 14 amino acids. Germline V gene sequence: CDR1 MNHNS, CDR2 SASEGT. As DNA, the CDR3 is TGTGCCAGCATTAAAATTCAGGGGCCCACTGAAGCTTTCTTT. This encodes CASIKIQGPTEAFF.

This clonotype came up many times. The chain is built from TRBV2 and TRBJ1-4; TRBD1 is a possible D gene (5 bases). Germline V gene sequence: CDR1 SNHLY, CDR2 FYNNEI. This CDR3 region has 13 residues. The germline V and J ends were trimmed by 5 bases and 6 bases, with 10 bases remaining between them. The CDR3 here is CASSRQRDEKLFF. Written as DNA, the CDR3 is TGTGCCAGCAGTCGACAGAGGGATGAAAAACTGTTTTTT. Together with reference TRBV2 and TRBJ1-4, the CDR3 gives the full variable domain: EPEVTQTPSHQVTQMGQEVILRCVPISNHLYFYWYRQILGQKVEFLVSFYNNEISEKSEIFDDQFSVERPDGSNFTLKIRSTKLEDSAMYFCASSRQRDEKLFFGSGTQLSVL.

This clonotype was observed at least ten times. The gene calls are TRBV30 and TRBJ2-7; D ambiguous. Germline CDR1 and CDR2: GTSNPN and SVGIG (reference sequence). This CDR3 spans 10 amino acids. Trimming took off 5 bases at V and 3 bases at J, with 5 bases between the two ends. CDR3 protein: CAWGGYEQYF. CDR3 coding DNA: TGTGCCTGGGGCGGCTACGAGCAGTACTTC.

A few counts support this clonotype. The chain uses TRBV3-1 and TRBJ2-3; D gene unclear. CDR3 size: 11 residues. V was trimmed by 3 bases and J by 6 bases, leaving 4 bases between them. CDR1 is LGHDT, CDR2 YNNKEL, per germline (reference sequence). CDR3 DNA sequence: TGTGCCAGCAGCCACGGGGATACGCAGTATTTT. Amino acid sequence: CASSHGDTQYF.

This clonotype has more than one count but fewer than ten. The chain uses TRBV27 and TRBJ2-5; D perhaps matches TRBD2 (6 bases). Trimming took off 1 base at V and 5 bases at J, with 11 bases between the two ends. CDR1 MNHEY and CDR2 SMNVEV come from the germline V gene (reference sequence). CDR3 size: 14 residues. Here the CDR3 DNA reads TGTGCCAGCAGTTTATATGGCCGGGGGGAGACCCAGTACTTC. It specifies CASSLYGRGETQYF.

The J gene is TRBJ2-2, the V gene TRBV11-3, with 11 bases fitting TRBD2. The germline V gene encodes CDR1 SGHNT and CDR2 YENEEA. Trimming at V came to 5 bases and at J to 4 bases, leaving 12 bases not matched to a gene. The CDR3 is 18 amino acids. In DNA, the CDR3 is TGTGCCAGCAGCATCGTTACCCGGCTAGCGGGAGGCACCGGGGAGCTGTTTTTT. This sequence encodes CASSIVTRLAGGTGELFF. Full variable domain (remainder filled in from reference TRBV11-3 and TRBJ2-2): EAGVVQSPRYKIIEKKQPVAFWCNPISGHNTLYWYLQNLGQGPELLIRYENEEAVDDSQLPKDRFSAERLKGVDSTLKIQPAELGDSAVYLCASSIVTRLAGGTGELFFGEGSRLTVL.

This clonotype has only a few counts. The chain uses TRBV20-1 and TRBJ2-1; 9 positions match TRBD2. Trimming removed 6 bases from V and 7 bases from J; junction bases left unmatched: 16. CDR1 and CDR2 from the germline V gene are DFQATT and SNEGSKA (reference sequence). This CDR3 contains 16 residues. The CDR3 here is CSAKRGSGLARNEQFF. The DNA for the CDR3 is TGCAGTGCCAAGAGAGGGTCCGGACTAGCGAGAAATGAGCAGTTCTTC.

The chain joins TRBV18 to TRBJ2-1; D is perhaps TRBD1 (5 bases). The germline gives CDR1 KGHSH, CDR2 LQKENI. V dropped 1 base and J dropped 2 bases, with 15 bases sitting between them. CDR3 length: 17 amino acids. CDR3 coding DNA: TGTGCCAGCTCACCACATCCCTCCTTAGGGGCCTACAATGAGCAGTTCTTC. Its translation is CASSPHPSLGAYNEQFF.

In this sample, this clonotype turned up many times. The rearrangement uses TRBV18 and TRBJ2-5; D ambiguous. The V gene's germline CDR1 is KGHSH and CDR2 LQKENI. V lost 0 bases, J lost 5 bases, and 7 bases lay in between. This CDR3 is 13 amino acids long. CDR3 DNA: TGTGCCAGCTCACCACCGAGTGGGGAGACCCAGTACTTC. The encoded protein is CASSPPSGETQYF.

This clonotype has at least ten counts. The genes are TRBV18 and TRBJ1-1; no firm D call. Trimming cost V 3 bases and J 3 bases, with 11 bases left between them. The CDR3 length is 14 residues. Germline V gene lookup returns CDR1 KGHSH and CDR2 LQKENI. The CDR3, as DNA: TGTGCCAGCTCACCGTCATCCAGGTACACTGAAGCTTTCTTT. Protein sequence: CASSPSSRYTEAFF.

There are a few counts of this clonotype. The chain links TRBV6-1 to TRBJ2-3; possible D gene TRBD1, 6 bases. The length of the CDR3 is 15 residues. CDR1 and CDR2 from the germline V gene are MNHNS and SASEGT. Trimming removed 3 bases from V and 1 base from J, with 11 bases in between. The DNA of the CDR3 is TGTGCCAGCAGTGATTTCAACAGGGGCACAGATACGCAGTATTTT. Translation gives CASSDFNRGTDTQYF.

This chain connects TRBV6-2 or TRBV6-3 to TRBJ1-5; a weak D match, TRBD1 (6 bases). V dropped 5 bases and J dropped 0 bases, with 11 bases sitting between them. CDR3 length: 15 residues. CDR1 is MNHEY, CDR2 SVGEGT, per germline. The chain's CDR3 is CASSPRTVSNQPQHF. In nucleotides, the CDR3 is TGTGCCAGCAGTCCCCGGACAGTTAGCAATCAGCCCCAGCATTTT.

This clonotype came up many times. This chain links TRBV11-2 with TRBJ2-5; TRBD1 matches at 11 bases. The V and J ends lost 4 bases and 3 bases, in that order; junction bases with no gene match: 4. The germline V gene has CDR1 SGHAT and CDR2 FQNNGV. The CDR3 totals 15 residues. CDR3 loop: CASSWGQGVEETQYF. Written as DNA, the CDR3 is TGTGCCAGCAGCTGGGGACAGGGGGTGGAAGAGACCCAGTACTTC.

This clonotype appeared many times. The chain couples TRBV20-1 to TRBJ2-1; D is perhaps TRBD1 (7 bases). The CDR3 is 15 residues long. The germline CDR1 and CDR2 sequences are DFQATT and SNEGSKA (reference sequence). The V end lost 1 base, the J end lost 6 bases, and 16 bases lay between the germline ends. This chain's CDR3 is CSARVWTGGSNEQFF. DNA for the CDR3: TGCAGTGCTAGAGTGTGGACAGGAGGGAGCAATGAGCAGTTCTTC.

This clonotype was detected only a few times. This CDR3 is CASSLVAGAGEQYF. CDR3 nucleotide sequence: TGCGCCAGCAGCTTGGTGGCGGGAGCGGGCGAGCAGTACTTC. The chain has TRBV5-1 and TRBJ2-7, with TRBD2 matching 7 bases. The germline CDR1 and CDR2 sequences are SGHRS and YFSETQ. J was trimmed by 6 bases and V by 0 bases; bases with no gene match: 6. The CDR3 contains 14 residues.